The rows below give T cell receptor beta chains drawn from one sample of a study of Tregs in tolerant kidney transplant recipients. Data came from immunoSEQ multiplex PCR; TCRdb stores just in-frame clones and leaves some out. The sample holds some 66,000 clones, roughly 92% seen once. The specimen was CD8+ T cells from blood, collected before the transplant. The receptors were sampled from a human donor who received a combined kidney and bone marrow transplant. Both conserved end residues are part of each CDR3. A D gene is named only where the DNA matches it firmly. Clone sizes are given selectively: once, few, many, or a class where the clone is expanded.

j_gene,v_gene,abundance,d_gene,CDR3nt,CDR3aa
TRBJ1-2,TRBV27,.,.,TGTGCCAGCAACGAGGTTGGCTACACCTTC,CASNEVGYTF
TRBJ2-7,TRBV27,.,.,TGTGCCAGCAGTTTCCGGGGAGAATCCTACGAGCAGTACTTC,CASSFRGESYEQYF
TRBJ2-1,TRBV7-3,.,.,TGTGCCAGCAGCTGGCTTCTTGGGGAGAACAATGAGCAGTTCTTC,CASSWLLGENNEQFF
TRBJ2-1,TRBV27,.,TRBD2,TGTGCCAGCAGACGACTAGCGGACAATGAGCAGTTCTTC,CASRRLADNEQFF
TRBJ2-1,TRBV9,.,TRBD2,TGTGCCAGCAGCGAGGGCGGGGGGGACTACAATGAGCAGTTCTTC,CASSEGGGDYNEQFF
TRBJ2-5,TRBV5-6,once,TRBD2,TGTGCCAGCAGCCATGGACTAGTTCAAGAGACCCAGTACTTC,CASSHGLVQETQYF
TRBJ2-7,TRBV6-1,.,TRBD1,TGTGCCAGCAGTCAGGACAGGGTTTACGAGCAGTACTTC,CASSQDRVYEQYF
TRBJ2-1,TRBV19,.,TRBD2,TGTGCCAGTAGTATAGGCGGGAGCACCTACAATGAGCAGTTCTTC,CASSIGGSTYNEQFF
TRBJ1-1,TRBV30,.,.,TGTGCCTGGGGCTTATCCGGGGGTATCACTGAAGCTTTCTTT,CAWGLSGGITEAFF
TRBJ2-7,TRBV21-1,.,.,TGTGCCAGCAGCAGTCGGACTAGCGGGAGGAATTGTCCCGAGCAGTACTTC,CASSSRTSGRNCPEQYF
TRBJ2-2,TRBV6-6,.,.,TGTGCCAGCAGTTACTCAGGGGGGGGAACCGGGGAGCTGTTTTTT,CASSYSGGGTGELFF
TRBJ2-7,TRBV9,.,TRBD2,TGTGCCAGCAGCGTTTTAGCGGGATCGGCCTACGAGCAGTACTTC,CASSVLAGSAYEQYF
TRBJ2-1,TRBV19,.,.,TGTGCCAGTAGCTATTACAATGAGCAGTTCTTC,CASSYYNEQFF
TRBJ2-7,TRBV25-1,.,.,TGCGCCAGCAGTGTATCTAGGATCAGCGAGCAGTACTTC,CASSVSRISEQYF
TRBJ2-3,TRBV30,.,.,TGTGCCTGGAGAGGCCCAGTAAGCGCAGATACGCAGTATTTT,CAWRGPVSADTQYF
TRBJ2-5,TRBV27,.,.,TGTGCCAGACGGGAAGAGACCCAGTACTTC,CARREETQYF
TRBJ2-1,TRBV7-9,.,TRBD1,TGTGCCAGCATTGCCGGGACAGAGAGCCGCCATGAGCAGTTCTTC,CASIAGTESRHEQFF
TRBJ1-1,TRBV9,few,.,TGTGCCAGCAGCGTAGCTCGGGGGGGCACTGAAGCTTTCTTT,CASSVARGGTEAFF
TRBJ1-2,TRBV19,.,TRBD1,TGTGCCAGTAGTATTGGCAGGGGGGATGGCTACACCTTC,CASSIGRGDGYTF
TRBJ2-3,TRBV19,.,.,TGTGCCAGTAGTATTCTAGTATTCACAGATACGCAGTATTTT,CASSILVFTDTQYF
TRBJ2-7,TRBV13,.,TRBD2,TGTGCCAGCAGCCCGCCCTTTAGTAGGGGAGGGCGTTGGGAGCAGTACTTC,CASSPPFSRGGRWEQYF
TRBJ2-3,TRBV27,once,TRBD2,TGTGCCAGCAGTTCTAGCGGGGCAGATACGCAGTATTTT,CASSSSGADTQYF